This T cell receptor beta chain was obtained from a study of cytomegalovirus exposure and HLA in healthy donors. Study overall: The platform used for the 120 or so validation repertoires matched that of the 600 to 800 first-cohort repertoires, a later analysis reported.

From the roughly 120-subject validation cohort, which was separate from the roughly 610-subject first cohort, the donors were drawn. Assay used: immunoSEQ multiplex PCR; TCRdb lists only in-frame clones, some missing. The data hold approximately 200,000 clones, with more than 65% observed a single time. To note about this clone: As yet, its antigen is unknown.

General study findings and limits: While the bulk of TCR sequences proved rare, some public TCRs turned up in many donors. The investigators catalogued 180 or so TCR beta chains as cytomegalovirus-associated.

The germline V gene encodes CDR1 MDHEN and CDR2 SYDVKM. This CDR3 comprises 15 residues. Germline trimming cut 7 bases from V and 4 bases from J; bases unmatched to any gene: 10. The J gene is TRBJ1-2, the V gene TRBV28; TRBD1 aligns across 9 bases. The sequenced sample consisted of PBMCs. This receptor was taken from a woman aged 25 to 39 in good health and CMV-seropositive. CDR3 sequence: CASISTGGDGYGYTF. The CDR3 DNA reads as TGTGCCAGCATTTCTACAGGGGGCGACGGCTATGGCTACACCTTC.